This entry is about one TCR beta chain. What it recognizes is unknown. Trimming took 3 bases from V and 2 from J, leaving 14 bases between them. Germline values: CDR1 MNHEY, CDR2 SMNVEV (reference sequence). This CDR3 comprises 15 residues. This PCR relied on a set of 60 Vbeta primers and 13 Jbeta primers. Clones were read by immunoSEQ multiplex PCR, and TCRdb kept only the in-frame ones, dropping some. The listing records roughly 80,000 clones. The source of the sample is a study of cytomegalovirus exposure and HLA in healthy donors. Whole-study context: T cells numbering around 200 million yielded some 120 million unique TCR beta sequences in an earlier analysis. When 300 to 400 donors were genotyped, about 86% of them were found to fall in the Caucasian-associated ancestry cluster. Overall study findings and caveats: Association of 17,000 or so TCR beta sequences with HLA alleles was found at 0.05 false discovery rate in a later analysis. Analysis was performed later, and it showed HLA-associated TCR beta chains to be more clonally expanded than equally common others.

The sample consisted of PBMCs. The clonotype was recovered from a girl aged 5 to 17 in good health and CMV-seropositive. The chain employs TRBV27 and TRBJ2-7, with D possibly being TRBD1 (6 bases). DNA for the CDR3: TGTGCCAGCAGTTTCTCCGGGACACACGCCTACGAGCAGTACTTC. Translation gives CASSFSGTHAYEQYF.